This T cell receptor (beta chain) was retrieved from a study of T cells in Graves' hyperthyroidism and ophthalmopathy. Authors of the study amplified TCR beta CDR3 regions from RNA transcripts. The HTBI primer set drove a first-round RT-PCR of the TCR CDR3. From the multiplex PCR reads, TCRdb called clonotypes with MiXCR, one entry per CDR3 protein. The data hold under 400,000 distinct CDR3 sequences, with approximately 17% observed a single time. CDR3 size: 13 residues. V lost 5 bases, J lost 2 bases, and 9 bases lay in between. CDR1 LNHDA and CDR2 SQIVND come from the germline V gene (reference sequence).

The receptor was derived from a man younger than 40 with Graves' hyperthyroidism. The specimen sequenced was blood. The V call is TRBV19, the J call TRBJ2-5, with D possibly TRBD2 on 5 matching bases. CDR3: CASSWGVQETQYF. CDR3 coding DNA: TGTGCCAGTAGTTGGGGAGTACAAGAGACCCAGTACTTC.